The 32 T cell receptor beta chains presented below share a single source sample, sequenced in a study of shared T cell receptors in the human thymus. Only in-frame clones appear in the TCRdb table, and some are missing; sequencing was by immunoSEQ multiplex PCR. The sample shows 600,000 or so clones, over 75% of them seen only once. Another study also made use of these data, one on human thymus T cells.

The sample comprised thymocytes. These receptors all stem from a boy younger than two with a congenital heart defect.

The genes are TRBV6-5 and TRBJ2-6, with TRBD1 matching 7 bases. Germline V gene data show CDR1 as MNHEY and CDR2 as SVGAGI. CDR3 size: 15 residues. With V trimmed by 6 bases and J by 2 bases, 4 bases remained unmatched. CDR3 sequence reads: CASRRGQAGANVLTF. CDR3 nucleotides: TGTGCCAGCAGACGAGGACAGGCTGGGGCCAACGTCCTGACTTTC.

The CDR3: CASGLPHGQSNQPQHF. Here the CDR3 DNA reads TGTGCTAGTGGTTTGCCCCATGGACAGTCCAATCAGCCCCAGCATTTT. The rearrangement uses TRBV12-5 and TRBJ1-5; D is perhaps TRBD1 (6 bases). The germline V gene encodes CDR1 LGHNT and CDR2 FRNRAP. V gave up 2 bases and J gave up 3 bases, with 14 bases separating them. The CDR3 extends over 16 amino acids.

The J gene is TRBJ2-7, the V gene TRBV27; TRBD2 aligns across 13 bases. V gave up 6 bases and J gave up 5 bases; unmatched junction bases: 10. Germline CDR1 and CDR2: MNHEY and SMNVEV (reference sequence). CDR3 length: 16 amino acids. The CDR3 loop reads CASSNRTSGSRHEQYF. CDR3 coding DNA: TGTGCCAGCAGCAACAGGACTAGCGGGAGTAGGCACGAGCAGTACTTC.

The chain combines TRBV28 with TRBJ2-1, with 7 nucleotides matching TRBD1. This CDR3 spans 17 amino acids. The germline V gene has CDR1 MDHEN and CDR2 SYDVKM. The V segment lost 1 base and the J segment 0 bases; nucleotides outside the gene matches: 6. CDR3 region: CASSLLRGRCSYNEQFF. The CDR3 bases are TGTGCCAGCAGTTTATTAAGGGGGCGGTGCTCCTACAATGAGCAGTTCTTC.

The V call is TRBV25-1, the J call TRBJ2-5; D perhaps matches TRBD2 (5 bases). V was trimmed by 2 bases and J by 4 bases, leaving 14 bases between them. Germline V gives CDR1 MGHDK, CDR2 SYGVNS. The CDR3 is 15 amino acids. The CDR3 DNA reads as TGTGCCAGCAGTGAACGCATGGCGGGCGGAGAGACCCAGTACTTC. This sequence encodes CASSERMAGGETQYF. Looking up the rest from reference TRBV25-1 and TRBJ2-5 gives the full variable domain: EADIYQTPRYLVIGTGKKITLECSQTMGHDKMYWYQQDPGMELHLIHYSYGVNSTEKGDLSSESTVSRIRTEHFPLTLESARPSHTSQYLCASSERMAGGETQYFGPGTRLLVL.

The chain links TRBV19 to TRBJ2-5, with 12 bases identical to TRBD2. Trimming cost V 4 bases and J 4 bases; bases outside gene matches: 13. The CDR3 has 18 amino acids. CDR1 LNHDA and CDR2 SQIVND come from the germline V gene (reference sequence). The CDR3 here is CASSTSLGLAGNGETQYF. The DNA of the CDR3 is TGTGCCAGTAGTACCTCATTAGGACTAGCGGGGAATGGAGAGACCCAGTACTTC.

This chain links TRBV27 with TRBJ2-1; 8 bases agree with TRBD2. CDR1 is MNHEY and CDR2 is SMNVEV in the germline V gene (reference sequence). The J segment lost 7 bases and the V segment lost 7 bases, leaving 9 bases of the junction unmatched. CDR3 length: 14 residues. CDR3 nucleotides: TGTGCCAGCACAGGGACTAGGGCGTTGAATGAGCAGTTCTTC. Its translation is CASTGTRALNEQFF.

This chain links TRBV29-1 with TRBJ2-5; D unresolved. Trimming removed 2 bases at V and 2 bases at J, with 9 bases between. Per germline, CDR1 SQVTM and CDR2 ANQGSEA. The CDR3 loop spans 13 amino acids. In DNA form, the CDR3 reads TGCAGCGTTGAAAGCGCAGAACAAGAGACCCAGTACTTC. Its protein product is CSVESAEQETQYF.

The rearrangement joins TRBV27 to TRBJ1-1; no definite D call. This CDR3 comprises 13 residues. Germline CDR1 reads MNHEY; CDR2 reads SMNVEV (reference sequence). V was clipped by 8 bases and J by 0 bases, with 10 bases between them. CDR3 amino acids: CASVGLMNTEAFF. For the CDR3, the DNA is TGTGCCAGCGTGGGCCTCATGAACACTGAAGCTTTCTTT.

This chain uses TRBV28 with TRBJ1-1, with a tentative D call TRBD1 (6 bases). Between the trimmed V and J ends, which lost 1 base and 8 bases, there was a span of 20 bases. CDR3 size: 16 residues. The germline V gene has CDR1 MDHEN and CDR2 SYDVKM. The CDR3 DNA reads as TGTGCCAGCAGTTTATCTCGGTACAGGGTTTCCCAGGAAGCTTTCTTT. This translates into CASSLSRYRVSQEAFF.

The CDR3 bases are TGCGCCAGCAGCAAGCCTGGCAGTCGCGTGGAGATGAACACTGAAGCTTTCTTT. It encodes CASSKPGSRVEMNTEAFF. The chain links TRBV5-1 to TRBJ1-1, with D uncertain. The CDR3 is 18 residues long. Trimming removed 4 bases at V and 0 bases at J, with 22 bases between. From germline, CDR1 is SGHRS and CDR2 YFSETQ.

The chain links TRBV29-1 to TRBJ1-2; the D gene is possibly TRBD1 (6 bases). The germline V gene encodes CDR1 SQVTM and CDR2 ANQGSEA. This CDR3 has 13 amino acids. The V end was cut by 2 bases, the J end by 6 bases, with 13 bases between. The CDR3 DNA sequence: TGCAGCGTTGAACCGGACAGAGTACATGGCTACACCTTC. Amino acids: CSVEPDRVHGYTF.

Here the CDR3 DNA reads TGTGCCAGCAGTTCCTCGGACAGCAACTATGGCTACACCTTC. Its protein product is CASSSSDSNYGYTF. The J gene is TRBJ1-2, the V gene TRBV6-5; the D gene is possibly TRBD1 (6 bases). Germline CDR1 is MNHEY and CDR2 is SVGAGI. Trimming left V 4 bases short and J 2 bases short, with 11 bases between. This CDR3 spans 14 amino acids.

The gene calls are TRBV6-5 and TRBJ2-7; tentatively, D is TRBD1 (5 bases). Trimming shortened V by 6 bases and J by 0 bases, and 15 bases separated the two germline ends. Germline assignment: CDR1 MNHEY and CDR2 SVGAGI. This CDR3 has 15 residues. The chain's CDR3 is CASRLNRTHSYEQYF. The DNA of the CDR3 is TGTGCCAGCAGGTTAAACAGGACCCACTCCTACGAGCAGTACTTC.

For the CDR3, the DNA is TGCGCCAGCAGCTCCATGTTGGCTAGCGGTAACAATGAGCAGTTCTTC. Its translation is CASSSMLASGNNEQFF. V usage is TRBV4-1 and J usage is TRBJ2-1, with TRBD2 identical over 7 bases. V dropped 5 bases and J dropped 5; count of bases not matched to a gene: 12. Looked up from germline, CDR1 is MGHRA and CDR2 is YSYEKL. This CDR3 contains 16 residues.

The V and J genes are TRBV27 and TRBJ2-3; 8 nucleotides match TRBD2. CDR3 length equals 14 residues. The V and J ends lost 5 bases and 7 bases, in that order; junction bases with no gene match: 8. Germline V gives CDR1 MNHEY, CDR2 SMNVEV (reference sequence). This CDR3 reads CASSPPGRAHTQYF. CDR3 DNA: TGTGCCAGCAGTCCCCCCGGGAGGGCCCATACGCAGTATTTT.

The rearrangement uses TRBV19 and TRBJ2-1; 11 positions match TRBD2. The CDR3 is made up of 16 amino acids. Per germline, CDR1 LNHDA and CDR2 SQIVND (reference sequence). The junction had 0 bases not matched to a gene; V was cut back by 0 bases and J by 2 bases. The DNA for the CDR3 is TGTGCCAGTAGTATAGAGACTAGCGGGGCCTACAATGAGCAGTTCTTC. This gives the protein CASSIETSGAYNEQFF.

The rearrangement uses TRBV5-6 and TRBJ1-2; tentative D call: TRBD1 (6 bases). Germline CDR1 SGHDT, CDR2 YYEEEE. The CDR3 covers 15 residues. The V end was cut by 1 base, the J end by 4 bases, with 14 bases between. In nucleotides, the CDR3 is TGTGCCAGCAGCTTGAGTTGGGGGCCAACCTATGGCTACACCTTC. The encoded protein is CASSLSWGPTYGYTF.

The rearrangement joins TRBV30 to TRBJ2-5; 10 positions match TRBD2. The V segment lost 2 bases and the J segment 4 bases; nucleotides outside the gene matches: 10. This CDR3 region has 16 residues. Looked up from germline, CDR1 is GTSNPN and CDR2 is SVGIG (reference sequence). For the CDR3, the DNA is TGTGCCTGGAGTAGGGGCAGCGGGAGGGCCCGAGAGACCCAGTACTTC. Its protein product is CAWSRGSGRARETQYF. The variable domain in full, with the rest retrieved from reference TRBV30 and TRBJ2-5, is SQTIHQWPATLVQPVGSPLSLECTVEGTSNPNLYWYRQAAGRGLQLLFYSVGIGQISSEVPQNLSASRPQDRQFILSSKKLLLSDSGFYLCAWSRGSGRARETQYFGPGTRLLVL.

The chain recombines TRBV5-1 with TRBJ1-4, with D possibly matching TRBD1 (5 bases). Germline lookup yields CDR1 SGHRS and CDR2 YFSETQ. V dropped 3 bases and J dropped 7 bases, with 16 bases sitting between them. The CDR3 has 15 amino acids. CDR3 amino acids: CASSSEGQGGEKLFF. The CDR3 DNA sequence: TGCGCCAGCAGCTCGGAGGGTCAGGGAGGTGAAAAACTGTTTTTT.

The chain joins TRBV4-3 to TRBJ1-1; D might be TRBD1 (5 bases). CDR1 LGHNA and CDR2 YSLEER come from the germline V gene. The CDR3 has 14 residues. Trimming removed 0 bases from V and 5 bases from J, with 10 bases in between. The CDR3: CASSQDSGWTEAFF. In DNA form, the CDR3 reads TGCGCCAGCAGCCAAGACTCAGGGTGGACTGAAGCTTTCTTT.

This chain joins TRBV9 and TRBJ2-3, with 10 positions matching TRBD2. The CDR3 has 18 amino acids. CDR1 and CDR2 from the germline V gene are SGDLS and YYNGEE. The ends lost 2 bases at V and 2 bases at J; junction bases unmatched: 11. CDR3 sequence: CASSVSLAGGRSTDTQYF. The CDR3, as DNA: TGTGCCAGCAGCGTGTCTTTAGCGGGGGGCCGGTCCACAGATACGCAGTATTTT.

This clone came up once. The chain is built from TRBV14 and TRBJ2-2; the D gene is possibly TRBD2 (5 bases). This CDR3 contains 16 residues. V lost 4 bases and J 1 base, leaving 13 bases between the germline ends. Germline V lookup: CDR1 SGHDN, CDR2 FVKESK. The DNA of the CDR3 is TGTGCCAGCAGCCGGCCCACTAGTGGGAACACCGGGGAGCTGTTTTTT. Translated: CASSRPTSGNTGELFF.

The V and J genes are TRBV11-1 and TRBJ2-5; TRBD1 might be the D (5 bases). Germline loops: CDR1 SGHAT, CDR2 FQDESV (reference sequence). CDR3 length: 13 residues. V was pared by 3 bases and J by 7 bases, with 12 bases between. The CDR3 loop is CASSFRRAATQYF. The CDR3 region has the DNA TGTGCCAGCAGCTTTCGCAGGGCCGCGACCCAGTACTTC.

V gene TRBV10-3 combines with J gene TRBJ2-7, with TRBD1 matching over 10 bases. The J segment lost 3 bases and the V segment lost 8 bases, leaving 1 base of the junction unmatched. The V gene's germline CDR1 is ENHRY and CDR2 SYGVKD. The length of the CDR3 is 12 residues. CDR3 sequence: CAIRDRGYEQYF. DNA for the CDR3: TGTGCCATCCGGGACAGGGGCTACGAGCAGTACTTC.

The chain has TRBV7-9 and TRBJ1-6; D possibly corresponds to TRBD1 (5 bases). Trimming removed 2 bases at V and 2 bases at J, with 10 bases between. CDR3 length equals 16 residues. The V gene's germline CDR1 is SEHNR and CDR2 FQNEAQ (reference sequence). In DNA form, the CDR3 reads TGTGCCAGCAGCTTAAACTTACAGGCCTATAATTCACCCCTCCACTTT. Translation gives CASSLNLQAYNSPLHF.

The CDR3 loop is CASSSSPLSGGSSYEQYF. Written as DNA, the CDR3 is TGTGCCAGCAGCTCGTCGCCTCTTAGCGGGGGGAGCTCCTACGAGCAGTACTTC. The V gene is TRBV5-6, the J gene TRBJ2-7, with 10 positions matching TRBD2. With 3 bases clipped from V and 0 bases from J, the junction kept 12 bases outside the gene matches. Per germline, CDR1 SGHDT and CDR2 YYEEEE. The CDR3 consists of 18 residues.

As DNA, the CDR3 is TGTGCCAGCAGACCGGGCCCCACGGGGGACACTGAAGCTTTCTTT. The encoded protein is CASRPGPTGDTEAFF. The chain is built from TRBV28 and TRBJ1-1; D perhaps matches TRBD1 (5 bases). The length of the CDR3 is 15 residues. The germline V gene has CDR1 MDHEN and CDR2 SYDVKM. With 6 bases removed from V and 3 bases from J, the gap between germline ends came to 17 bases. Drawing the rest from reference TRBV28 and TRBJ1-1, the complete variable domain is DVKVTQSSRYLVKRTGEKVFLECVQDMDHENMFWYRQDPGLGLRLIYFSYDVKMKEKGDIPEGYSVSREKKERFSLILESASTNQTSMYLCASRPGPTGDTEAFFGQGTRLTVV.

There are a few counts of this clone. The chain joins TRBV4-3 to TRBJ1-2; the D gene is possibly TRBD1 (5 bases). V lost 4 bases, J lost 4 bases, and 7 bases lay in between. The CDR3 consists of 12 residues. Germline loops: CDR1 LGHNA, CDR2 YSLEER. CDR3 DNA sequence: TGCGCCAGCAGCCGCACAGGCTATGGCTACACCTTC. Its protein is CASSRTGYGYTF.

The chain is built from TRBV13 and TRBJ2-1; the match to TRBD2 covers 7 bases. CDR1 and CDR2 from the germline V gene are PRHDT and FYEKMQ (reference sequence). Losses at the gene ends were 5 bases for V and 10 bases for J; bases not matched to a gene: 26. The CDR3 covers 19 residues. CDR3: CASSLNLLGRAPISEEQFF. The CDR3 DNA follows: TGTGCCAGCAGCCTCAACTTGCTTGGGAGGGCCCCAATTTCGGAGGAGCAGTTCTTC. The whole variable domain, filled in from reference TRBV13 and TRBJ2-1, reads AAGVIQSPRHLIKEKRETATLKCYPIPRHDTVYWYQQGPGQDPQFLISFYEKMQSDKGSIPDRFSAQQFSDYHSELNMSSLELGDSALYFCASSLNLLGRAPISEEQFFGPGTRLTVL.

The genes are TRBV29-1 and TRBJ1-4; TRBD1 agrees at 8 bases. CDR1 SQVTM and CDR2 ANQGSEA come from the germline V gene. V dropped 0 bases and J dropped 3; count of bases not matched to a gene: 6. CDR3 length: 16 amino acids. CDR3 loop: CSVEDPGTGSNEKLFF. The CDR3 nucleotides are TGCAGCGTTGAAGATCCCGGGACAGGTTCTAATGAAAAACTGTTTTTT.

The rearrangement joins TRBV9 to TRBJ2-1; D remains unclear. The CDR3 totals 16 residues. CDR1 and CDR2 from the germline V gene are SGDLS and YYNGEE. Trimming stripped 2 bases from V and 3 bases from J, with 15 bases between. CDR3 in amino acids: CASSVVVISGYNEQFF. The CDR3 nucleotides read TGTGCCAGCAGCGTTGTGGTCATTAGTGGCTACAATGAGCAGTTCTTC.